This TCR beta chain originates from a study of blood T cell repertoires in COVID-19. This clone was seen more than once but under ten times. TCRdb keeps only in-frame clones here, not all; method: immunoSEQ multiplex PCR. The sample gives approximately 70,000 clones, more than 70% of which show up once; 6% to 7% is in the top ten. V gave up 5 bases and J gave up 2 bases, with 10 bases separating them. Germline V gives CDR1 SGHTA, CDR2 FQGTGA. The CDR3 spans 14 residues. This TCR was sampled from a woman in her 70s with acute or convalescent COVID-19. The chain links TRBV7-3 to TRBJ2-1, with D possibly matching TRBD2 (6 bases). The sample comprised peripheral blood. The CDR3 is CASSLGLTYNEQFF. CDR3 nucleotide sequence: TGTGCCAGCAGCCTGGGACTGACCTACAATGAGCAGTTCTTC.